Below, one T cell receptor beta chain is given with its context. The antigen is unknown. The data belong to a study of long-term antiretroviral therapy in people with HIV. Overall study results and limits: HIV repertoires spanned narrower CDR3 length ranges than controls. Investigators report no available data on ART adherence, viral resistance or therapy changes.

None of the participants with HIV were treated outside the United States. Samples were assayed with immunoSEQ v3.0 at survey level. Sequencing used immunoSEQ multiplex PCR; TCRdb keeps in-frame clones, though not all of them. This table holds fewer than 40,000 clones, 70% to 90% found once. V lost 6 bases, J lost 7 bases, and 10 bases lay in between. This CDR3 comprises 11 residues. Germline assignment: CDR1 MNHEY and CDR2 SMNVEV (reference sequence). Here the sequenced sample was unsorted PBMCs, taken just before starting antiretroviral therapy. The gene calls are TRBV27 and TRBJ2-7; no clear D. The clonotype originates from a woman aged 18-29 years with HIV. The chain's CDR3 is CASRVFREQYF. For the CDR3, the DNA is TGTGCCAGCAGAGTCTTCCGAGAGCAGTACTTC.